A single sample is the source of the 23 T cell receptor beta chains below, sequenced in a study of monozygotic twins with inflammatory bowel disease. TCRdb reprocessed the 5' RACE reads and stores each CDR3 protein as one record, lacking DNA. The sample holds over 35,000 distinct CDR3 sequences. What was sequenced was blood. Receptors were obtained from a human donor with ulcerative colitis or Crohn's disease, or a healthy co-twin of an affected twin (not recorded which).

The chain couples TRBV5-1 to TRBJ2-6; the TRBD1 assignment by TCRdb is unverifiable without DNA. Germline V CDR1 and CDR2: SGHRS, YFSETQ. The CDR3 spans 15 residues. This CDR3 reads CASSGTGWGANVLTF.

The V and J genes are TRBV10-3 and TRBJ2-3; TCRdb outputs TRBD2, but without DNA this stays unchecked. This CDR3 region has 12 residues. Germline CDR1 reads ENHRY; CDR2 reads SYGVKD. Here the CDR3 reads CAIAGGSDTQYF.

Judged by frequency, this clonotype is medium-sized. The chain couples TRBV11-2 to TRBJ1-1. The CDR3 is 15 amino acids. The germline CDR1 and CDR2 sequences are SGHAT and FQNNGV. This CDR3 is CASSSALGPNTEAFF.

V is TRBV7-2 and J is TRBJ1-1. The CDR3 covers 15 residues. Germline loops: CDR1 SGHTA, CDR2 FQGNSA. The CDR3 sequence: CASSLVLNLNTEAFF.

The rearrangement links TRBV18 to TRBJ2-7; there is no DNA to check the TCRdb D call of TRBD1. The germline V gene has CDR1 KGHSH and CDR2 LQKENI. This CDR3 spans 14 amino acids. The CDR3 loop is CASSPQEGHYEQYF.

This chain uses TRBV11-2 with TRBJ2-3; the D call of TRBD1 rests on TCRdb alone, since no DNA is present to check it. Germline-derived CDR1 and CDR2 are SGHAT and FQNNGV. CDR3 size: 15 residues. The CDR3 protein is CASSLVGGGTDTQYF.

V usage is TRBV6-5 and J usage is TRBJ1-4. The germline V gene has CDR1 MNHEY and CDR2 SVGAGI. This CDR3 contains 16 residues. The CDR3 here is CASSYSLANTNEKLFF.

The rearrangement joins TRBV18 to TRBJ2-1; checking the TCRdb D call of TRBD1 is not possible without DNA. Germline V gene sequence: CDR1 KGHSH, CDR2 LQKENI. CDR3 length: 16 residues. The CDR3 reads CASSSKGGSAYNEQFF.

This sequence joins TRBV27 and TRBJ2-7; TCRdb's D call, TRBD1, is unchecked because there is no DNA. CDR3 size: 15 residues. CDR1 MNHEY and CDR2 SMNVEV come from the germline V gene (reference sequence). CDR3 protein: CASSLGGQGLGEQYF.

The chain employs TRBV5-1 and TRBJ2-7. The CDR3 has 15 residues. Germline-derived CDR1 and CDR2 are SGHRS and YFSETQ. This chain's CDR3 is CASSSETVPNGWQYF.

The chain joins TRBV20-1 to TRBJ2-1; as DNA is missing, the TRBD1 call by TCRdb cannot be tested. The CDR3 is 14 amino acids. The germline CDR1 and CDR2 sequences are DFQATT and SNEGSKA (reference sequence). CDR3 residues: CSVEGDRGYNEQFF.

The chain is built from TRBV7-9 and TRBJ1-5. The CDR3 loop spans 12 amino acids. Germline V gives CDR1 SEHNR, CDR2 FQNEAQ (reference sequence). The CDR3 loop reads CASSLPDLPQHF.

This rearrangement joins TRBV29-1 to TRBJ2-2. CDR1 is SQVTM, CDR2 ANQGSEA, per germline. The CDR3 has 13 residues. The chain's CDR3 is CSVDGGTTGELFF.

V is TRBV28 and J is TRBJ2-7; TCRdb's assignment of TRBD1 cannot be checked, as there is no DNA. Germline lookup yields CDR1 MDHEN and CDR2 SYDVKM. The CDR3 contains 12 residues. This CDR3 reads CASSLGQFEQYF.

The chain recombines TRBV10-2 with TRBJ1-5. Germline V CDR1 and CDR2: WSHSY, SAAADI. The CDR3 consists of 15 residues. This CDR3 is CASSDVDGSNQPQHF.

The chain recombines TRBV4-1 with TRBJ2-7; the D gene TCRdb calls, TRBD2, cannot be checked with no DNA. The CDR3 spans 17 residues. The V gene's germline CDR1 is MGHRA and CDR2 YSYEKL. The CDR3 is CASSRGGLAGLGDEQYF.

This chain joins TRBV5-1 and TRBJ2-1; TCRdb picks TRBD1, but there is no DNA to check that call. The V gene's germline CDR1 is SGHRS and CDR2 YFSETQ. This CDR3 is 15 amino acids long. The CDR3 loop is CASSLSGGGINEQFF.

The V call is TRBV7-2, the J call TRBJ1-3; checking the TCRdb D call of TRBD1 is not possible without DNA. Germline V CDR1 and CDR2: SGHTA, FQGNSA. This CDR3 region has 15 residues. The CDR3 is CASSQPGFSGNTIYF.

The chain employs TRBV2 and TRBJ2-7; the D call from TCRdb, TRBD1, cannot be confirmed without DNA. Germline V CDR1 and CDR2: SNHLY, FYNNEI. This CDR3 has 14 residues. This chain's CDR3 is CASSKDRGEYEQYF.

This sequence joins TRBV7-2 and TRBJ2-1; TCRdb selects TRBD2, and the lack of DNA leaves this call unchecked. The germline V gene encodes CDR1 SGHTA and CDR2 FQGNSA. There are 15 residues in the CDR3. CDR3 region: CASSFLAGGGYEQFF.

CDR3 region: CASSLNAGSTGELFF. The rearrangement links TRBV12-3 or TRBV12-4 to TRBJ2-2. CDR3 size: 15 residues.

This clonotype registers medium-sized by frequency. J is TRBJ1-3 and V is TRBV7-9; TCRdb lists TRBD1, though no DNA is available to test this call. Germline-derived CDR1 and CDR2 are SEHNR and FQNEAQ (reference sequence). CDR3 length: 14 residues. The CDR3 sequence is CASSGRGDKDTIYF.

The V and J genes are TRBV11-2 and TRBJ1-5. In germline, CDR1 is SGHAT, CDR2 FQNNGV. The CDR3 has 15 amino acids. The CDR3 spells CASSRGGLINQPQHF.